This T cell receptor (beta chain) was captured by sequencing in a study of blood T cell repertoires in COVID-19. This CDR3 comprises 14 residues. Trimming took 3 bases from V and 4 from J, leaving 12 bases between them. Germline lookup yields CDR1 SNHLY and CDR2 FYNNEI. This clone appeared a single time. This table comes from immunoSEQ multiplex PCR, and its TCRdb copy is limited to in-frame clones, with some not included. This sample has roughly 320,000 clones, with 85% to 95% found just once. The genes are TRBV2 and TRBJ1-2; D uncertain. This clonotype originated in a woman younger than 45 who had been exposed to COVID-19. Sequenced input: PBMCs or T cells enriched from blood (not recorded which). The DNA for the CDR3 is TGTGCCAGCAGTGAGCAACGGCGGAGCTATGGCTACACCTTC. It specifies CASSEQRRSYGYTF.